The 20 T cell receptor beta chains listed next were all sequenced from one sample in a study of regulatory and conventional T cells in RAG deficiency. The sorted conventional CD4+ T cells were CD25-low and CD127-high, with genomic DNA sequenced. Repertoires were generated with immunoSEQ multiplex PCR, while TCRdb's copy carries only in-frame clones and drops some. This table has around 29,000 clones, roughly 95% appearing once. The sample also formed part of further work on regulatory T cells. That work adds: The PCR used 52 TRBV and 13 TRBJ primers.

The sample comprised CD25- CD4+ T cells sorted from blood. The receptors here all came from a human donor in good health.

The chain uses TRBV5-4 and TRBJ1-1; D ambiguous. Deletions cut 3 bases from V and 4 bases from J, with 13 bases between. Per germline, CDR1 SGHNT and CDR2 YYREEE (reference sequence). This CDR3 has 14 amino acids. CDR3: CASSWPTVSTEAFF. In nucleotides, the CDR3 is TGTGCCAGCAGCTGGCCCACAGTGAGCACTGAAGCTTTCTTT.

This clone has only one observation. This rearrangement joins TRBV5-1 to TRBJ2-6; D may be TRBD1 (7 bases). Looked up from germline, CDR1 is SGHRS and CDR2 is YFSETQ. Trimming pared 7 bases from V and 0 bases from J, leaving 8 bases between. The CDR3 runs 14 residues. The CDR3 protein is CASQGGSGANVLTF. For the CDR3, the DNA is TGCGCCAGCCAGGGGGGCTCTGGGGCCAACGTCCTGACTTTC.

The CDR3 DNA reads as TGTGCCAGCAGTTTCTCCGGGACTCGACCCACCTACGAGCAGTACTTC. This gives the protein CASSFSGTRPTYEQYF. The genes are TRBV27 and TRBJ2-7; a weak D match, TRBD2 (6 bases). V gave up 3 bases and J gave up 2 bases, with 17 bases separating them. The length of the CDR3 is 16 residues. From germline, CDR1 is MNHEY and CDR2 SMNVEV (reference sequence).

In its sample, this clone was seen once. The chain recombines TRBV15 with TRBJ2-3, with 10 bases aligning to TRBD2. CDR3 size: 16 residues. Trimming cost V 6 bases and J 5 bases; bases outside gene matches: 11. CDR1 is LNHNV and CDR2 is YYDKDF in the germline V gene (reference sequence). CDR3 sequence: CATRRSLAGDQDTQYF. The CDR3, as DNA: TGTGCCACCAGAAGATCGCTAGCGGGGGACCAAGATACGCAGTATTTT.

This chain connects TRBV6-5 to TRBJ1-3, with a possible D match to TRBD1 (6 bases). Trimming cost V 6 bases and J 0 bases, with 12 bases left between them. The germline gives CDR1 MNHEY, CDR2 SVGAGI. The CDR3 runs to 15 residues. CDR3 in DNA: TGTGCCAGCAGACGGGACATCTACTCTGGAAACACCATATATTTT. Translated, it gives CASRRDIYSGNTIYF.

The J gene is TRBJ2-3, the V gene TRBV18; 15 nucleotides agree with TRBD2. CDR3 size: 20 residues. V gave up 3 bases and J gave up 3 bases; unmatched junction bases: 13. Germline V gene lookup returns CDR1 KGHSH and CDR2 LQKENI. In nucleotides, the CDR3 is TGTGCCAGCTCACCGCTTGGGACTAGCGGGGGGTTTTCCGCGACAGATACGCAGTATTTT. This translates into CASSPLGTSGGFSATDTQYF.

The chain couples TRBV9 to TRBJ2-3, with unresolved D. The CDR3 is 14 residues long. The germline gives CDR1 SGDLS, CDR2 YYNGEE. Trimming removed 3 bases from V and 6 bases from J, with 14 bases in between. The DNA of the CDR3 is TGTGCCAGCAGCGGTCAAACACTATCGGATACGCAGTATTTT. The encoded protein is CASSGQTLSDTQYF.

V usage is TRBV4-1 and J usage is TRBJ2-1, with TRBD2 identical over 7 bases. V gave up 3 bases and J gave up 3 bases; unmatched junction bases: 14. The CDR3 runs to 18 residues. CDR1 MGHRA and CDR2 YSYEKL come from the germline V gene. CDR3 DNA sequence: TGCGCCAGCAGCCAGGGGAGGGAAGTGAGTTTGGGCTACAATGAGCAGTTCTTC. Amino acid sequence: CASSQGREVSLGYNEQFF.

This clone was seen only once. This rearrangement joins TRBV28 to TRBJ1-1; 9 positions agree with TRBD1. Germline CDR1 and CDR2: MDHEN and SYDVKM. With V trimmed by 10 bases and J by 7 bases, 10 bases remained unmatched. CDR3 length: 13 amino acids. CDR3 in DNA: TGTGCCACTTCCCGGGACAGGGACTTTGAAGCTTTCTTT. This encodes CATSRDRDFEAFF.

The J gene is TRBJ1-3, the V gene TRBV5-1; TRBD1 agrees at 9 bases. This CDR3 comprises 15 residues. The V gene's germline CDR1 is SGHRS and CDR2 YFSETQ. Trimming cost V 4 bases and J 3 bases; bases outside gene matches: 5. This CDR3 is CASSGQTGGGNTIYF. CDR3 in DNA: TGCGCCAGCAGCGGACAGACAGGGGGTGGAAACACCATATATTTT.

The V call is TRBV2, the J call TRBJ1-1; D possibly corresponds to TRBD1 (5 bases). CDR1 SNHLY and CDR2 FYNNEI come from the germline V gene. V lost 6 bases to trimming and J lost 5 bases, with 19 bases between them. The CDR3 contains 15 residues. DNA for the CDR3: TGTGCCAGCAGCGCCGGAGGGAGGGGAGGAACTGAAGCTTTCTTT. It yields the protein CASSAGGRGGTEAFF.

The rearrangement links TRBV15 to TRBJ2-7, with D tentatively TRBD2 (5 bases). The CDR3 length is 16 residues. V gave up 0 bases and J gave up 3 bases, with 15 bases separating them. Looked up from germline, CDR1 is LNHNV and CDR2 is YYDKDF (reference sequence). CDR3 in DNA: TGTGCCACCAGCAGAGATAGAGGTTACGGAGGCTACGAGCAGTACTTC. Its protein product is CATSRDRGYGGYEQYF.

V gene TRBV28 combines with J gene TRBJ1-3; D gene uncertain. This CDR3 region has 16 residues. The germline V gene has CDR1 MDHEN and CDR2 SYDVKM. V was cut by 5 bases and J by 0 bases, with 14 bases left in between. The CDR3 reads CASSRGPTASGNTIYF. The CDR3 coding sequence is TGTGCCAGCAGTCGCGGGCCCACAGCCTCTGGAAACACCATATATTTT.

J is TRBJ1-4 and V is TRBV29-1; 9 bases are shared with TRBD1. V was pared by 7 bases and J by 5 bases, with 8 bases of the junction left unmatched. Germline CDR1 and CDR2: SQVTM and ANQGSEA. This CDR3 has 14 amino acids. CDR3 protein: CSASYRGQNEKLFF. CDR3 coding DNA: TGCAGCGCTTCTTACAGGGGGCAAAATGAAAAACTGTTTTTT.

This clone was observed a single time. V and J are TRBV6-5 and TRBJ2-3, with D possibly TRBD2 on 5 matching bases. V lost 6 bases and J 6 bases, leaving 16 bases between the germline ends. The CDR3 length is 14 residues. From germline, CDR1 is MNHEY and CDR2 SVGAGI. In DNA form, the CDR3 reads TGTGCCAGCAGACCTCGGGGAGATCGGGATACGCAGTATTTT. This translates into CASRPRGDRDTQYF.

The chain has TRBV19 and TRBJ2-3, with TRBD1 matching over 8 bases. The junction had 6 bases not matched to a gene; V was cut back by 4 bases and J by 0 bases. CDR3 length: 16 amino acids. Germline CDR1 and CDR2: LNHDA and SQIVND (reference sequence). CDR3 DNA: TGTGCCAGTAGTACCGGACAGGGCTATAGCACAGATACGCAGTATTTT. The encoded protein is CASSTGQGYSTDTQYF.

V is TRBV19 and J is TRBJ1-5; 8 bases fit TRBD1. CDR3 length: 16 amino acids. Trimming cost V 4 bases and J 5 bases; bases outside gene matches: 10. Germline values: CDR1 LNHDA, CDR2 SQIVND (reference sequence). The CDR3 DNA sequence: TGTGCCAGTAGTACCGGGACAGGAGGGTGGCATCAGCCCCAGCATTTT. This translates into CASSTGTGGWHQPQHF.

The chain recombines TRBV4-1 with TRBJ2-1; tentatively, D is TRBD1 (6 bases). The CDR3 length is 16 residues. The V end was cut by 0 bases, the J end by 3 bases, with 12 bases between. From germline, CDR1 is MGHRA and CDR2 YSYEKL. CDR3 in amino acids: CASSQDLDRNYNEQFF. The DNA for the CDR3 is TGCGCCAGCAGCCAAGATCTCGACAGGAACTACAATGAGCAGTTCTTC.

The chain combines TRBV5-6 with TRBJ2-7, with 8 bases identical to TRBD1. The germline gives CDR1 SGHDT, CDR2 YYEEEE. The CDR3 spans 15 residues. J was trimmed by 3 bases and V by 4 bases; bases with no gene match: 9. Written as DNA, the CDR3 is TGTGCCAGCAGCCGGACAGGGAGTAGGGGCTACGAGCAGTACTTC. Residues: CASSRTGSRGYEQYF.

This chain uses TRBV28 with TRBJ2-3, with no clear D. The CDR3 is 17 residues long. Between the trimmed V and J ends, which lost 6 bases and 3 bases, there was a span of 22 bases. CDR1 and CDR2 from the germline V gene are MDHEN and SYDVKM. CDR3 nucleotides: TGTGCCAGCAGCACACGCCCAGGATCACTTAGGACAGATACGCAGTATTTT. Its protein product is CASSTRPGSLRTDTQYF.